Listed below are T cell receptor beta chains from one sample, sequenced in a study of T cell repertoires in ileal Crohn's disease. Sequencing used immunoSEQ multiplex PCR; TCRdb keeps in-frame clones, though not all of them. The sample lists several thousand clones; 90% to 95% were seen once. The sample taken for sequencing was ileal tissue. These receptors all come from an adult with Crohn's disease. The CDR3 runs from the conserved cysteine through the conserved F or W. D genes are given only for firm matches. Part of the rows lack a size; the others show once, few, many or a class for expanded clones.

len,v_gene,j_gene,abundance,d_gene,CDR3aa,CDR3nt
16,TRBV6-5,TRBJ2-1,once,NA,CASSYLRLAGNNEQFF,TGTGCCAGCAGTTACCTGCGTCTAGCCGGCAACAATGAGCAGTTCTTC
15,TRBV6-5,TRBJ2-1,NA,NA,CASSYPGRQYNEQFF,TGTGCCAGCAGTTACCCGGGGAGGCAATACAATGAGCAGTTCTTC
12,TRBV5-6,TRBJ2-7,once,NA,CASSFVRDEQYF,TGTGCCAGCAGCTTCGTGCGGGACGAGCAGTACTTC
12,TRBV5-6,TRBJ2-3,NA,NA,CASSSGLDTQYF,TGTGCCAGCAGCTCGGGACTAGATACGCAGTATTTT
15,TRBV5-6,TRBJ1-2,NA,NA,CASSLKGWPTAGYTF,TGTGCCAGCAGCTTGAAGGGATGGCCGACAGCGGGCTACACCTTC
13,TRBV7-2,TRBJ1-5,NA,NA,CASSLHSNQPQHF,TGTGCCAGCAGCTTACATAGCAATCAGCCCCAGCATTTT
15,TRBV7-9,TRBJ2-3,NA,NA,CASSYPIQNRDTQYF,TGTGCCAGCAGCTACCCTATTCAGAACAGAGATACGCAGTATTTT
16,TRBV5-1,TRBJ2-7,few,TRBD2,CASSLGGGSQNYEQYF,TGCGCCAGCAGCTTGGGGGGGGGTAGCCAGAACTACGAGCAGTACTTC
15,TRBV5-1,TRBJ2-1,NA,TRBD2,CASSFSLAGDNEQFF,TGCGCCAGCAGCTTTTCGCTAGCGGGAGACAATGAGCAGTTCTTC
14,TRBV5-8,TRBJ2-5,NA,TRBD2,CASSLAGGVETQYF,TGTGCCAGCAGCCTCGCGGGGGGTGTGGAGACCCAGTACTTC
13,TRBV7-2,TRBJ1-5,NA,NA,CASSRQINQPQHF,TGTGCCAGCAGCAGACAGATCAATCAGCCCCAGCATTTT
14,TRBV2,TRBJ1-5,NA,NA,CASTYYRGNQPQHF,TGTGCCAGCACCTACTACAGGGGCAATCAGCCCCAGCATTTT
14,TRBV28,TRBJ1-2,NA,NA,CASSLMRSPYGYTF,TGTGCCAGCAGTTTAATGCGTTCCCCTTATGGCTACACCTTC
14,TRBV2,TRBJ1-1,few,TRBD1,CATERQGMNTEAFF,TGTGCCACCGAACGACAGGGGATGAACACTGAAGCTTTCTTT
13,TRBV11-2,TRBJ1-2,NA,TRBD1,CASSRGTDYGYTF,TGTGCCAGCAGCCGAGGGACAGACTATGGCTACACCTTC
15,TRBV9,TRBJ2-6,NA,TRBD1,CASSLDRGWANVLTF,TGTGCCAGCAGCCTCGACAGGGGATGGGCCAACGTCCTGACTTTC
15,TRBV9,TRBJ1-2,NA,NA,CASSVEIWGGGGYTF,TGTGCCAGCAGCGTAGAGATCTGGGGGGGCGGAGGCTACACCTTC
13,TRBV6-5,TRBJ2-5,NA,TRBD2,CASSWGLGETQYF,TGTGCCAGCAGTTGGGGACTAGGAGAGACCCAGTACTTC